This TCR beta chain was captured in a study of cytomegalovirus exposure and HLA in healthy donors. Regarding this clone: Its antigen is currently unknown.

There are 16 residues in the CDR3. CDR1 LGHNT and CDR2 FRNRAP come from the germline V gene. V was pared by 4 bases and J by 5 bases, with 17 bases between. It was with 60 Vbeta and 13 Jbeta primers that the PCR ran. The assay was immunoSEQ multiplex PCR, and TCRdb's table has in-frame clones only and misses some. This table holds just over 150,000 clones. Notes on the study in general: Most CMV-associated TCR beta chains appeared HLA-restricted in a later analysis. CMV serostatus was the only immune exposure information that was available. Presence/absence comparisons presumed near-even sequencing depth among donors. The productive fraction for most TCR beta V segments was about 90% or about 30% in an earlier analysis.

Material for sequencing was PBMCs. The chain joins TRBV12-5 to TRBJ1-4; D perhaps matches TRBD1 (5 bases). This TCR derives from a woman in her sixties or seventies in good health and CMV-seronegative. The CDR3: CASGYSRQSANEKLFF. The CDR3 DNA reads as TGTGCTAGTGGTTATTCTCGACAGTCGGCAAATGAAAAACTGTTTTTT.